These T cell receptor beta chains were read from a single sample in a study of shared clonotypes between healthy human individuals. Libraries were prepared by immunoSEQ multiplex PCR; TCRdb keeps only in-frame clonotypes and omits some of them. The sample has fewer than 3 million clones, approximately 90% seen once. Sample: naive CD4+ T cells from PBMCs. Receptor source: a man between 18 and 35 years old in good health. Some clones in this sample may be carry-over from other donors' samples. The CDR3 runs from the conserved cysteine through the conserved F or W. The order of the fields is V gene, clone size, D gene, J gene, CDR3 DNA, CDR3 protein. A D gene is named only where the DNA matches it firmly. The size of a clone is reported for some rows only, either as once, few or many, or as a class for expanded clones.

TRBV5-1,once,TRBD1,TRBJ2-2,TGCGCCAGCACCTCCAGGGGGCGCAACACCGGGGAGCTGTTTTTT,CASTSRGRNTGELFF
TRBV30,-,TRBD2,TRBJ2-7,TGTGCCTGGAGCGGACTAGCTCGGTACGAGCAGTACTTC,CAWSGLARYEQYF
TRBV14,-,-,TRBJ2-3,TGTGCCAGCAGCCAGCCCCGCGGCGGACCAGATACGCAGTATTTT,CASSQPRGGPDTQYF
TRBV19,-,-,TRBJ2-7,TGTGCCAGTAGCAGACAGACCTTTACCTACGAGCAGTACTTC,CASSRQTFTYEQYF
TRBV5-4,-,-,TRBJ1-4,TGTGCCAGCAGAGCAGGGTCTAATGAAAAACTGTTTTTT,CASRAGSNEKLFF
TRBV19,-,TRBD2,TRBJ2-2,TGTGCCAGTAGTATCGGGTCAGCGGGACCCGGGGAGCTGTTTTTT,CASSIGSAGPGELFF
TRBV28,-,-,TRBJ2-6,TGTGCCAGCAGTTTGCCCTGGAACGACCTGACTTTC,CASSLPWNDLTF
TRBV5-1,-,-,TRBJ2-1,TGCGCCAGCAGCGTGTCAGGGTCGGGGTACAATGAGCAGTTCTTC,CASSVSGSGYNEQFF
TRBV6-5,once,TRBD2,TRBJ2-7,TGTGCCAGCAGTTCTACTAGCGAGTTCGAGCAGTACTTC,CASSSTSEFEQYF
TRBV5-6,-,TRBD1,TRBJ1-1,TGTGCCAGCAGCTTAACAGGACAGGTGAACACTGAAGCTTTCTTT,CASSLTGQVNTEAFF
TRBV9,-,TRBD1,TRBJ2-5,TGTGCCAGCAGCCTCGGGACAGGGGGGAGTAAGGAGACCCAGTACTTC,CASSLGTGGSKETQYF
TRBV4-1,-,-,TRBJ1-1,TGCGCCAGCAGCCAAGATGGGCAACCTGTTCCCTCTCGGACTGAAGCTTTCTTT,CASSQDGQPVPSRTEAFF
TRBV28,-,TRBD1,TRBJ1-4,TGTGCCAGCAGTTTCGGGACCGGGACAGGGGGTTCTAGGGAAAAACTGTTTTTT,CASSFGTGTGGSREKLFF
TRBV5-1,-,-,TRBJ2-6,TGCGCCAGCAGCTTTTACAGGGCTGGGGCCAACGTCCTGACTTTC,CASSFYRAGANVLTF
TRBV4-1,-,TRBD1,TRBJ1-1,TGCGCCAGCAGCCTCCGATCCGGGACAGGAGTGAACACTGAAGCTTTCTTT,CASSLRSGTGVNTEAFF
TRBV2,-,-,TRBJ2-5,TGTGCCAGCAGGGAAGAGGTGGAGACCCAGTACTTC,CASREEVETQYF
TRBV6-5,-,-,TRBJ1-3,TGTGCCAGCAGAGCCCCCCAGGGAAACACCATATATTTT,CASRAPQGNTIYF
TRBV15,-,-,TRBJ1-5,TGTGCCACCAGCAGTGGGGGTCATAGCAATCAGCCCCAGCATTTT,CATSSGGHSNQPQHF
TRBV28,-,TRBD2,TRBJ2-3,TGTGCCAGCAGTTCGGGGACTAGTTTAGCGCAGTATTTT,CASSSGTSLAQYF
TRBV2,-,-,TRBJ2-1,TGTGCCAGCAGCCCCAACCCACCCGGGGTGGATGAGCAGTTCTTC,CASSPNPPGVDEQFF
TRBV7-6,-,-,TRBJ2-5,TGTGCCAGCAGCCCTTGGAGAGAGACCCAGTACTTC,CASSPWRETQYF
TRBV13,-,-,TRBJ1-5,TGTGCCAGCAGTTACCGGGCCCCTTGCCCCTGGTATCAGCCCCAGCATTTT,CASSYRAPCPWYQPQHF
TRBV5-8,-,-,TRBJ1-2,TGTGCCAGCAGGCGGGGATCAGGGTATGGCTACACCTTC,CASRRGSGYGYTF
TRBV7-2,few,TRBD1,TRBJ1-1,TGTGCCAGCAGCGCGACAGGGCGCACTGAAGCTTTCTTT,CASSATGRTEAFF
TRBV4-1,-,TRBD1,TRBJ2-7,TGCGCCAGCAGCCCGCTATTCGGGACAGTGGTTTACGAGCAGTACTTC,CASSPLFGTVVYEQYF
TRBV18,-,-,TRBJ2-7,TGTGCCAGCTCACCACCCGGTTCTGGCTCCGAGCAGTACTTC,CASSPPGSGSEQYF
TRBV29-1,-,-,TRBJ2-7,TGCAGCGTTTCGGTGCTGGGTCGGGCGTACGAGCAGTACTTC,CSVSVLGRAYEQYF
TRBV9,-,TRBD1,TRBJ2-7,TGTGCCAGCAGCCCGGGGGACAGGGGTTACGAGCAGTACTTC,CASSPGDRGYEQYF
TRBV14,-,-,TRBJ2-7,TGTGCCAGCAGCCAGGCAGGCCTTCGGACCTACGAGCAGTACTTC,CASSQAGLRTYEQYF
TRBV4-1,-,-,TRBJ2-3,TGCGCCAGCAGCCGCAACGCAGATACGCAGTATTTT,CASSRNADTQYF
TRBV7-9,-,-,TRBJ2-5,TGTGCCAGCAGCCCCTTCCAGACAGGTCCGAAGGGAGAGACCCAGTACTTC,CASSPFQTGPKGETQYF
TRBV5-1,-,-,TRBJ1-4,TGCGCCAGCTCCATCACTCCGGGGGGGGCAACTAATGAAAAACTGTTTTTT,CASSITPGGATNEKLFF
TRBV5-1,-,-,TRBJ1-2,TGCGCCAGCAGCTTCGAAGGACTCGATGGCTACACCTTC,CASSFEGLDGYTF
TRBV7-2,-,TRBD1,TRBJ1-5,TGTGCCAGCAGCCCGCAGGGGGGCAGCAATCAGCCCCAGCATTTT,CASSPQGGSNQPQHF
TRBV7-2,once,TRBD1,TRBJ2-7,TGTGCCAGCAGCCTATTTACAGGGGACGAGCAGTACTTC,CASSLFTGDEQYF
TRBV6-5,once,TRBD2,TRBJ2-5,TGTGCCAGCCGAGCGGGAGGGCCGGAGACCCAGTACTTC,CASRAGGPETQYF
TRBV19,-,-,TRBJ1-5,TGTGCCAGTAGTTCTAGACAGAGCAATCAGCCCCAGCATTTT,CASSSRQSNQPQHF
TRBV7-2,-,-,TRBJ2-5,TGTGCCAGCAGCTCTGACAGGACCCAAGAGACCCAGTACTTC,CASSSDRTQETQYF
TRBV9,-,-,TRBJ2-2,TGTGCCAGCAGCGTGATTCCGGGACAGAACACCGGGGAGCTGTTTTTT,CASSVIPGQNTGELFF
TRBV9,-,-,TRBJ1-1,TGTGCCAGCAGCGCACTGATGCTTATGAACACTGAAGCTTTCTTT,CASSALMLMNTEAFF
TRBV28,-,TRBD1,TRBJ1-5,TGTGCCAGCAGTGCTTCGGGACAGGGGGCGCATCAGCCCCAGCATTTT,CASSASGQGAHQPQHF
TRBV5-1,-,-,TRBJ2-4,TGCGCCAGCAGCTTGGGGGGTTCAAACATTCAGTACTTC,CASSLGGSNIQYF
TRBV18,once,TRBD1,TRBJ1-5,TGTGCCAGCTCACCACTGCCCAGGGGGCTAGATCAGCCCCAGCATTTT,CASSPLPRGLDQPQHF
TRBV7-9,-,-,TRBJ2-7,TGTGCCAGCAGTGAAGGGACTCACTCCTACGAGCAGTACTTC,CASSEGTHSYEQYF
TRBV5-1,-,-,TRBJ2-1,TGCGCCAGCAGCGCGGCTACGACCCCGGCCTACAATGAGCAGTTCTTC,CASSAATTPAYNEQFF
TRBV13,-,-,TRBJ2-2,TGTGCCAGCCGAGGTCCAGGGAAGAACACCGGGGAGCTGTTTTTT,CASRGPGKNTGELFF
TRBV6-5,-,-,TRBJ1-2,TGTGCCAGCAGATACGGACCCGGGAACTATGGCTACACCTTC,CASRYGPGNYGYTF
TRBV27,-,-,TRBJ1-2,TGTGCCAGCAGTTCAAATGGGGTCTATGGCTACACCTTC,CASSSNGVYGYTF
TRBV5-1,-,TRBD1,TRBJ2-5,TGCGCCAGCAGCACCGACAGGGACCAAGAGACCCAGTACTTC,CASSTDRDQETQYF
TRBV6-1,-,-,TRBJ2-5,TGTGCCAGCAGTGCCCGAGGGCAGGCGGACTCGGAGACCCAGTACTTC,CASSARGQADSETQYF
TRBV5-1,-,TRBD1,TRBJ1-2,TGCGCCAGCAGCTTGGAGGGGACAGACAGTTCCCACACCTTC,CASSLEGTDSSHTF
TRBV29-1,-,TRBD1,TRBJ1-2,TGCAGCGTTGAAGCGGCAGGGGGCTACTATGGCTACACCTTC,CSVEAAGGYYGYTF
TRBV5-4,-,TRBD1,TRBJ2-2,TGTGCCATCCAGATGGACAGGGGGCTGAACACCGGGGAGCTGTTTTTT,CAIQMDRGLNTGELFF
TRBV30,-,-,TRBJ2-1,TGTGCCTGGAGCGGGAGCGCCCTGGGAGAACATGAGCAGTTCTTC,CAWSGSALGEHEQFF